This TCR beta chain is drawn from a study of long-term antiretroviral therapy in people with HIV. Findings and limits, study-wide: Clones that had undergone expansion before ART prevailed in the repertoire throughout all time points. HIV repertoires covered narrower CDR3 length ranges than controls did. The data indicate that diversity increased after ART but remained below transplant donor controls.

As to this clone: No antigen is known for it.

A minimum of one pre-ART and two post-ART PBMC samples existed for each donor. Researchers report immunoSEQ v3.0 was run at survey level. Some clones are missing from TCRdb's copy, which holds only in-frame ones; the method was immunoSEQ multiplex PCR. The table includes approximately 26,000 clones, about 81% detected once. The CDR3 sequence is 15 residues long. Germline CDR1 reads SNHLY; CDR2 reads FYNNEI. Trimming shortened V by 4 bases and J by 1 base, and 11 bases separated the two germline ends. The V call is TRBV2, the J call TRBJ2-4; D unresolved. This receptor was identified in a man aged 50-59 years with HIV. The sample was unsorted PBMCs, taken 2.9 years after starting antiretroviral therapy. The CDR3 here is CASSGVLLAKNIQYF. CDR3 sequence (DNA): TGTGCCAGCAGTGGAGTCCTCCTGGCCAAAAACATTCAGTACTTC. Combining the CDR3 with reference TRBV2 and TRBJ2-4 gives the whole variable domain EPEVTQTPSHQVTQMGQEVILRCVPISNHLYFYWYRQILGQKVEFLVSFYNNEISEKSEIFDDQFSVERPDGSNFTLKIRSTKLEDSAMYFCASSGVLLAKNIQYFGAGTRLSVL.